A selection of T cell receptor beta chains follows, all from one sample in a study of T cell responses to AZD1222 COVID-19 vaccine. The table came from immunoSEQ multiplex PCR; TCRdb's copy has only in-frame clones and leaves some out. This sample has more than 95,000 clones, with roughly 90% found just once. The sample here was peripheral blood, taken on day 0 of AZD1222 vaccination. Receptors were obtained from an adult in good health. The CDR3 runs from the conserved cysteine through the conserved F or W. Size is stated for part of the rows, as once, few or many counts, or as a class when the clone is expanded.

TRBV2	.	TRBJ2-3	CASSDRTGITDTQYF
TRBV3-1/TRBV3-2	.	TRBJ2-1	CASSPGLAGGTSHNEQFF
TRBV5-8	.	TRBJ2-3	CASSLEGLYLDTQYF
TRBV12-3/TRBV12-4	once	TRBJ1-5	CASSLGVGPQHF
TRBV28	.	TRBJ1-6	CASSLSGGRRSPLHF
TRBV30	.	TRBJ1-6	CAWSASRLGRLHF
TRBV27	.	TRBJ1-2	CASRKGSPLDYGYTF
TRBV29-1	.	TRBJ2-5	CSVGLRTDAGTQYF
TRBV27	.	TRBJ2-7	CASSFETGETYEQYF
TRBV18	.	TRBJ2-7	CASSPPGQDEQYF
TRBV21-1	.	TRBJ2-7	CASSKVGNSGPCSYEQYF
TRBV5-1	.	TRBJ2-5	CASSLGQGRPETQYF
TRBV7-9	.	TRBJ2-5	CASSLGTSGEETQYF
TRBV4-2	.	TRBJ1-2	CASSQDPQGAVGGYTF
TRBV27	.	TRBJ2-4	CASSLGYSVAKNIQYF
TRBV4-1	.	TRBJ2-7	CASSQADRLWEQYF
TRBV6-6	.	TRBJ2-5	CASRGVGTGEETQYF
TRBV14	.	TRBJ1-2	CASSPQTGVNYGYTF
TRBV25-1	.	TRBJ1-4	CASSEYRATNEKLFF
TRBV29-1	once	TRBJ2-3	CSVVGRSTDTQYF
TRBV9	once	TRBJ2-2	CASSPTPSLAGTNTGELFF
TRBV28	.	TRBJ1-2	CASRQQDGYTF
TRBV30	.	TRBJ2-3	CAWSVLPSDTQYF
TRBV29-1	.	TRBJ2-1	CSVEERQGIHEQFF
TRBV16	few	TRBJ1-5	CASSQEGQINQPQHF
TRBV6-6	.	TRBJ2-7	CASRVMTSRSYEQYF
TRBV2	.	TRBJ1-2	CARQGSNYGYTF
TRBV3-1/TRBV3-2	.	TRBJ1-5	CASSQASGHNNQPQHF
TRBV6-6	.	TRBJ2-1	CASRRGNNEQFF
TRBV7-9	.	TRBJ2-3	CASSYPGGSADTQYF
TRBV5-4	.	TRBJ2-6	CASIFGGSGANVLTF
TRBV15	.	TRBJ2-1	CATSSLAGAYLNEQFF
TRBV5-1	.	TRBJ1-2	CASSLGTSNYGYTF
TRBV7-9	.	TRBJ2-2	CASIGFGTGETGELFF
TRBV19	.	TRBJ2-1	CASSIKGSSGRYEQFF